Each of the 13 T cell receptor beta chains below was sequenced from the same sample in a study of shared clonotypes between healthy human individuals. Some clones are missing from TCRdb's copy, which holds only in-frame ones; the method was immunoSEQ multiplex PCR. This table holds over 700,000 clones, around 77% found once. The specimen sequenced was memory CD4+ T cells sorted from blood. Specified subset: CD45RA-negative fraction. These TCRs come from a young woman in good health.

This clone was seen a handful of times. This may be a read error: a much more frequent sequence differs by one nucleotide. Other DNA sequences in the sample encode the same CDR3. This chain connects TRBV5-1 to TRBJ2-1, with TRBD2 identical over 11 bases. Germline CDR1 reads SGHRS; CDR2 reads YFSETQ. CDR3 length: 14 amino acids. V dropped 4 bases and J dropped 6; count of bases not matched to a gene: 3. This CDR3 is CASSPGTSGNEQFF. Written as DNA, the CDR3 is TGCGCCAGCAGCCCTGGGACTAGCGGCAATGAGCAGTTCTTC.

The V and J genes are TRBV30 and TRBJ2-7; D is perhaps TRBD2 (5 bases). The CDR3 runs 15 residues. V was shortened by 0 bases and J by 7 bases, with 19 bases between the two germline ends. Germline values: CDR1 GTSNPN, CDR2 SVGIG (reference sequence). CDR3 loop: CAWSVKASSSGEQYF. The CDR3 DNA sequence: TGTGCCTGGAGTGTAAAGGCTAGCAGCTCGGGGGAGCAGTACTTC. The full variable domain, in which reference TRBV30 and TRBJ2-7 provide the parts outside the CDR3, is SQTIHQWPATLVQPVGSPLSLECTVEGTSNPNLYWYRQAAGRGLQLLFYSVGIGQISSEVPQNLSASRPQDRQFILSSKKLLLSDSGFYLCAWSVKASSSGEQYFGPGTRLTVT.

This clone was seen just once. The chain couples TRBV6-6 to TRBJ1-5; 8 nucleotides match TRBD1. The CDR3 sequence is 15 residues long. The germline gives CDR1 MNHNY, CDR2 SVGAGI (reference sequence). J gave up 7 bases and V 5 bases, and 10 bases lay outside the gene matches. The CDR3 nucleotides are TGTGCCAGCAGTCCAGGGGGCCCCCAGGGACAGCCCCAGCATTTT. This gives the protein CASSPGGPQGQPQHF.

This CDR3 is CASSQDPSGIEQYF. For the CDR3, the DNA is TGCGCCAGCAGCCAAGATCCCTCGGGGATCGAGCAGTACTTC. J is TRBJ2-7 and V is TRBV4-1, with D possibly TRBD2 on 5 matching bases. CDR1 MGHRA and CDR2 YSYEKL come from the germline V gene. This CDR3 has 14 residues. V shed 0 bases and J shed 6 bases, with 12 bases lying between them.

V and J are TRBV5-1 and TRBJ2-1; 7 bases align to TRBD2. This CDR3 region has 16 residues. Per germline, CDR1 SGHRS and CDR2 YFSETQ. Trimming took 5 bases from V and 4 from J; bases not matched to a gene: 12. The CDR3 sequence is CASRPEVAGKYNEQFF. The DNA for the CDR3 is TGCGCCAGCAGGCCCGAGGTAGCGGGTAAATACAATGAGCAGTTCTTC.

The chain links TRBV27 to TRBJ2-1; D is unclear. Trimming left V 2 bases short and J 0 bases short, with 14 bases between. The V gene's germline CDR1 is MNHEY and CDR2 SMNVEV (reference sequence). This CDR3 has 17 amino acids. CDR3 residues: CASSLVGGESSYNEQFF. In nucleotides, the CDR3 is TGTGCCAGCAGTTTAGTTGGTGGAGAGAGCTCCTACAATGAGCAGTTCTTC.

This clone has more than one count but fewer than ten. The chain recombines TRBV25-1 with TRBJ1-1; D not certain. The ends were cut back, 3 bases at V and 1 base at J, with 3 bases in the middle. CDR3 length: 12 amino acids. Germline CDR1 and CDR2: MGHDK and SYGVNS. Here the CDR3 reads CASSDENTEAFF. CDR3 nucleotide sequence: TGTGCCAGCAGTGACGAGAACACTGAAGCTTTCTTT. The full variable domain, with the rest looked up from reference TRBV25-1 and TRBJ1-1, is EADIYQTPRYLVIGTGKKITLECSQTMGHDKMYWYQQDPGMELHLIHYSYGVNSTEKGDLSSESTVSRIRTEHFPLTLESARPSHTSQYLCASSDENTEAFFGQGTRLTVV.

This chain joins TRBV10-3 and TRBJ1-1; D may be TRBD1 (6 bases). This CDR3 region has 18 residues. The V gene's germline CDR1 is ENHRY and CDR2 SYGVKD. V lost 0 bases, J lost 0 bases, and 17 bases lay in between. CDR3 amino acids: CAISESIGRGRVNTEAFF. DNA for the CDR3: TGTGCCATCAGTGAGTCGATCGGCCGGGGGCGAGTGAACACTGAAGCTTTCTTT.

J is TRBJ1-3 and V is TRBV7-9; TRBD1 might be the D (6 bases). CDR1 SEHNR and CDR2 FQNEAQ come from the germline V gene (reference sequence). CDR3 length: 13 residues. With 4 bases removed from V and 5 bases from J, the gap between germline ends came to 9 bases. As DNA, the CDR3 is TGTGCCAGCAGCTACGGACAGAGAAACACCATATATTTT. Translated, it gives CASSYGQRNTIYF.

This sequence joins TRBV7-8 and TRBJ2-7; possibly TRBD2 for D (6 bases). V was pared by 2 bases and J by 6 bases, with 17 bases between. CDR3 length equals 15 residues. Germline loops: CDR1 SGHVS, CDR2 FQNEAQ. DNA of the CDR3: TGTGCCAGCAGCTTACCCGGGACTTCTATTCGCGAGCAGTACTTC. This gives the protein CASSLPGTSIREQYF.

The genes are TRBV11-3 and TRBJ2-1, with D possibly TRBD2 on 5 matching bases. The germline V and J ends were trimmed by 0 bases and 2 bases, with 11 bases remaining between them. This CDR3 spans 16 amino acids. Germline-derived CDR1 and CDR2 are SGHNT and YENEEA. Here the CDR3 DNA reads TGTGCCAGCAGCTTAGATCGACTAATAACCTACAATGAGCAGTTCTTC. It codes for CASSLDRLITYNEQFF.

This clone showed up just a few times. This chain connects TRBV5-1 to TRBJ2-3; 10 bases map to TRBD2. The CDR3 has 16 residues. V lost 5 bases, J lost 0 bases, and 6 bases stayed unmatched. Germline CDR1 SGHRS, CDR2 YFSETQ. CDR3 DNA sequence: TGCGCCAGCAGAAAGCGGGAGGGCCATAGCACAGATACGCAGTATTTT. It codes for CASRKREGHSTDTQYF.

The gene calls are TRBV10-2 and TRBJ2-7, with unresolved D. Trimming took 6 bases from V and 2 from J, leaving 11 bases between them. The V gene's germline CDR1 is WSHSY and CDR2 SAAADI. This CDR3 has 13 residues. CDR3 sequence: CASRVSGPYEQYF. The CDR3 DNA is TGCGCCAGCAGAGTATCAGGCCCCTACGAGCAGTACTTC.